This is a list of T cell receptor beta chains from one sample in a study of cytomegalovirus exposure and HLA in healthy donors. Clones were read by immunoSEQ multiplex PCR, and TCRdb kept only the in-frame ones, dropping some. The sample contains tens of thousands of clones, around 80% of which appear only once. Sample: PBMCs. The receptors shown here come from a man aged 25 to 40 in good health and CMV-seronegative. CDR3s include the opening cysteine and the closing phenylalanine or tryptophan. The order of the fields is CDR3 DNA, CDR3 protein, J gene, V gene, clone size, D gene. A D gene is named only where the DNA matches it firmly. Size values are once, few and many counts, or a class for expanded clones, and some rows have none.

CDR3nt: TGCGCCAGCAGAGAAACGACTACCGGGGAGCTGTTTTTT
CDR3aa: CASRETTTGELFF
j_gene: TRBJ2-2
v_gene: TRBV4-3
abundance: -
d_gene: -

CDR3nt: TGCTCCAGTCGGTGGGGGGGGCGAAACACCGGGGAGCTGTTTTTT
CDR3aa: CSSRWGGRNTGELFF
j_gene: TRBJ2-2
v_gene: TRBV4-1
abundance: -
d_gene: -

CDR3nt: TGTGCCACCAGCAGAGCGAGGGGCACAGATACGCAGTATTTT
CDR3aa: CATSRARGTDTQYF
j_gene: TRBJ2-3
v_gene: TRBV15
abundance: -
d_gene: -

CDR3nt: TGTGCCAGCAGCTTGAACAGGGAGTACACTGAAGCTTTCTTT
CDR3aa: CASSLNREYTEAFF
j_gene: TRBJ1-1
v_gene: TRBV7-9
abundance: -
d_gene: -

CDR3nt: TGTGCCAGCAGCGCAGGGCATGGCTACACCTTC
CDR3aa: CASSAGHGYTF
j_gene: TRBJ1-2
v_gene: TRBV28
abundance: -
d_gene: -

CDR3nt: TGTGCCAGCAGCTTAGGTCACACGGGTCGGGAGCAGTACTTC
CDR3aa: CASSLGHTGREQYF
j_gene: TRBJ2-7
v_gene: TRBV7-2
abundance: -
d_gene: -

CDR3nt: TGTTCCAGCAGCCAGGGACAGGCCGCTAACAATGAGCAGTTCTTC
CDR3aa: CSSSQGQAANNEQFF
j_gene: TRBJ2-1
v_gene: TRBV7-9
abundance: -
d_gene: TRBD1

CDR3nt: TGTGCCAGCAGCTTAGCGGGAGGGAGGTCGAATGAGCAGTTCTTC
CDR3aa: CASSLAGGRSNEQFF
j_gene: TRBJ2-1
v_gene: TRBV7-6
abundance: few
d_gene: TRBD2

CDR3nt: TGCAGCGTTGGAAGGGACACCCCTGGGTCTGAAGCTTTCTTT
CDR3aa: CSVGRDTPGSEAFF
j_gene: TRBJ1-1
v_gene: TRBV29-1
abundance: -
d_gene: -

CDR3nt: TGCGCCAGCGGACTAGCGGAGGGGGATACGCAGTATTTT
CDR3aa: CASGLAEGDTQYF
j_gene: TRBJ2-3
v_gene: TRBV10-2
abundance: -
d_gene: TRBD2

CDR3nt: TGTGCCAGCAGCCGTCGGACAGGGGGCTTGGGTGAAGCTTTCTTT
CDR3aa: CASSRRTGGLGEAFF
j_gene: TRBJ1-1
v_gene: TRBV4-2
abundance: -
d_gene: TRBD1

CDR3nt: TGCGCCAGCAGCCAGGACAGTGAAGCTTTCTTT
CDR3aa: CASSQDSEAFF
j_gene: TRBJ1-1
v_gene: TRBV4-1
abundance: -
d_gene: -

CDR3nt: TGTGCCAGCAGCTTGGGAGGGAGTCACTACGAGCAGTACTTC
CDR3aa: CASSLGGSHYEQYF
j_gene: TRBJ2-7
v_gene: TRBV5-6
abundance: once
d_gene: -

CDR3nt: TGTGCCAGCAGCCAAGAAGGGGCTAGCGGGGGGGCCTACGAGCAGTACTTC
CDR3aa: CASSQEGASGGAYEQYF
j_gene: TRBJ2-7
v_gene: TRBV4-2
abundance: -
d_gene: TRBD2

CDR3nt: TGTGCCAGCCGACCCGACTCCTACGAGCAGTACTTC
CDR3aa: CASRPDSYEQYF
j_gene: TRBJ2-7
v_gene: TRBV2
abundance: once
d_gene: -

CDR3nt: TGTGCCAGCAGTAAAGACAGGGGATATCTTGGAACTGAAGCTTTCTTT
CDR3aa: CASSKDRGYLGTEAFF
j_gene: TRBJ1-1
v_gene: TRBV27
abundance: -
d_gene: TRBD1

CDR3nt: TGTGCCAGCAGTTACCGTCAGGGGATCCACGAGCAGTACTTC
CDR3aa: CASSYRQGIHEQYF
j_gene: TRBJ2-7
v_gene: TRBV6-5
abundance: -
d_gene: -

CDR3nt: TGTGCCAGCGCTACCACCGGGACAGAATCCTACGAGCAGTACTTC
CDR3aa: CASATTGTESYEQYF
j_gene: TRBJ2-7
v_gene: TRBV28
abundance: -
d_gene: TRBD1

CDR3nt: TGTGCCTGGAGTCCACAGCCCCGTGAAGCTTTCTTT
CDR3aa: CAWSPQPREAFF
j_gene: TRBJ1-1
v_gene: TRBV30
abundance: -
d_gene: -

CDR3nt: TGTGCTAGCAGCTTACTAGCACAAGAGACCCAGTACTTC
CDR3aa: CASSLLAQETQYF
j_gene: TRBJ2-5
v_gene: TRBV7-7
abundance: -
d_gene: -

CDR3nt: TGTGCCAGCAGCGACGGCGGGCTAGCGGGCGTCACCGGGGAGCTGTTTTTT
CDR3aa: CASSDGGLAGVTGELFF
j_gene: TRBJ2-2
v_gene: TRBV25-1
abundance: -
d_gene: TRBD2

CDR3nt: TGTGCCAGCAGCCTCACGGGAAACACCGGGGAGCTGTTTTTT
CDR3aa: CASSLTGNTGELFF
j_gene: TRBJ2-2
v_gene: TRBV7-2
abundance: -
d_gene: -

CDR3nt: TGTGCCAGCAGTTTACAGGGGCGCTTAGACGAGCAGTACTTC
CDR3aa: CASSLQGRLDEQYF
j_gene: TRBJ2-7
v_gene: TRBV27
abundance: -
d_gene: -

CDR3nt: TGTGCCAGCAGCCGGCAGGGTCATCAGCCCCAGCATTTT
CDR3aa: CASSRQGHQPQHF
j_gene: TRBJ1-5
v_gene: TRBV7-8
abundance: -
d_gene: -

CDR3nt: TGTGCCAGCAGACAGACACCTCCTGGAAACACCATATATTTT
CDR3aa: CASRQTPPGNTIYF
j_gene: TRBJ1-3
v_gene: TRBV6-1
abundance: few
d_gene: -

CDR3nt: TGTGCCAGCACCTTAGGAGGGCTGGAGTTCTTC
CDR3aa: CASTLGGLEFF
j_gene: TRBJ2-1
v_gene: TRBV6-5
abundance: few
d_gene: -

CDR3nt: TGTGCCAGCAGCTTAGTATATACTGAAGCTTTCTTT
CDR3aa: CASSLVYTEAFF
j_gene: TRBJ1-1
v_gene: TRBV7-2
abundance: -
d_gene: -

CDR3nt: TGTGCCAGCAGCTTAGAAGCGGCTTCCTACAATGAGCAGTTCTTC
CDR3aa: CASSLEAASYNEQFF
j_gene: TRBJ2-1
v_gene: TRBV11-3
abundance: -
d_gene: -

CDR3nt: TGTGCCAGCAGTTCCGGGGGTAGCGGGGGGGGTAGGACCCAGTACTTC
CDR3aa: CASSSGGSGGGRTQYF
j_gene: TRBJ2-5
v_gene: TRBV6-5
abundance: -
d_gene: TRBD2

CDR3nt: TGCGCCAGCGGGACTAGCGGGAGCAATGAGCAGTTCTTC
CDR3aa: CASGTSGSNEQFF
j_gene: TRBJ2-1
v_gene: TRBV4-3
abundance: few
d_gene: TRBD2

CDR3nt: TGTGCCAGTTCCTTGACCGGGACAGGGGCCTTCGCTTTT
CDR3aa: CASSLTGTGAFAF
j_gene: TRBJ1-5
v_gene: TRBV19
abundance: -
d_gene: TRBD1

CDR3nt: TGTGCCAGCAGCTCGGTCTTCATGCAGTACTTC
CDR3aa: CASSSVFMQYF
j_gene: TRBJ2-7
v_gene: TRBV11-2
abundance: -
d_gene: -

CDR3nt: TGTGCCAGCTCCGGTGGACAGGAAAATCAGCCCCAGCATTTT
CDR3aa: CASSGGQENQPQHF
j_gene: TRBJ1-5
v_gene: TRBV18
abundance: few
d_gene: TRBD1

CDR3nt: TGCGCCAGCAGCTGGACCACAGGGTTGGAGACCCAGTACTTC
CDR3aa: CASSWTTGLETQYF
j_gene: TRBJ2-5
v_gene: TRBV5-1
abundance: -
d_gene: -

CDR3nt: TGTGCCAGCAGCTTAGTTGTCGCAGACCAGGGTGGGCAGTACTTC
CDR3aa: CASSLVVADQGGQYF
j_gene: TRBJ2-7
v_gene: TRBV7-8
abundance: -
d_gene: -

CDR3nt: TGTGCCAGCTGGAGGGTGGACTCTGGAAACACCATATATTTT
CDR3aa: CASWRVDSGNTIYF
j_gene: TRBJ1-3
v_gene: TRBV6-4
abundance: -
d_gene: -

CDR3nt: TGTGCCAGCAGCTTAGCATCTCCCCGGGAAACTCGGGTTTATAACACCATATATTTT
CDR3aa: CASSLASPRETRVYNTIYF
j_gene: TRBJ1-3
v_gene: TRBV7-6
abundance: -
d_gene: -

CDR3nt: TGCGCCAGCAGCTTGACAGACCTGAACACTGAAGCTTTCTTT
CDR3aa: CASSLTDLNTEAFF
j_gene: TRBJ1-1
v_gene: TRBV5-1
abundance: -
d_gene: -

CDR3nt: TGTGCCAGCAGCCGCTTCGGGAACACTGAAGCTTTCTTT
CDR3aa: CASSRFGNTEAFF
j_gene: TRBJ1-1
v_gene: TRBV7-6
abundance: -
d_gene: -

CDR3nt: TGTGCCAGCAGTTTATTCCCTTTGACAGATACTGAAGCTTTCTTT
CDR3aa: CASSLFPLTDTEAFF
j_gene: TRBJ1-1
v_gene: TRBV27
abundance: few
d_gene: -

CDR3nt: TGTGCCAGCAGCGTAACCCCCAGCTCCTACGAGCAGTACTTC
CDR3aa: CASSVTPSSYEQYF
j_gene: TRBJ2-7
v_gene: TRBV9
abundance: -
d_gene: -

CDR3nt: TGTGCCAGCAGAGTTATGGGACTAGGGGGTAACGAGCAGTACTTC
CDR3aa: CASRVMGLGGNEQYF
j_gene: TRBJ2-7
v_gene: TRBV6-5
abundance: -
d_gene: TRBD2